This T cell receptor (beta chain) originates from a study of technical replicates of blood from a handful of donors. Measured with immunoSEQ multiplex PCR; TCRdb has only the in-frame clones, and not every one. This sample has 55,000 to 75,000 clones; about 90% occur once, and the top ten carry about 5%. The sample consisted of PBMCs. The receptor comes from a human donor in good health. Some clones in this sample may be carry-over from other donors' samples.

The chain's CDR3 is CASSKGMGAQETQYF. For the CDR3, the DNA is TGCGCCAGCAGCAAGGGGATGGGGGCACAAGAGACCCAGTACTTC. The chain joins TRBV5-1 to TRBJ2-5, with D possibly being TRBD1 (6 bases). Deletions cut 4 bases from V and 2 bases from J, with 15 bases between. Germline CDR1 SGHRS, CDR2 YFSETQ. The CDR3 runs 15 residues.